This T cell receptor beta chain was identified in a study of blood T cell repertoires in COVID-19. Study summary: The analysed material was cDNA or gDNA that came from T cells, B-cell-depleted T cells, or PBMCs.

In assigning cohorts, the study relied on participant-reported clinical history. Sequenced by immunoSEQ multiplex PCR; TCRdb stores in-frame clones only, minus some. The sample contains around 200,000 clones, approximately 87% of which appear only once. The CDR3 consists of 16 residues. Trimming stripped 3 bases from V and 7 bases from J, with 24 bases between. The germline V gene encodes CDR1 DFQATT and CDR2 SNEGSKA (reference sequence). The sequenced sample was PBMCs or T cells enriched from blood (not recorded which). The chain combines TRBV20-1 with TRBJ1-1; D not certain. The sequence was obtained from a woman between 45 and 65 years old in a cohort exposed to, infected with or recovered from COVID-19 (not recorded which). CDR3 coding DNA: TGCAGTGCTAGTCGACACCCCCGGGAGATAAAGGTTGAAGCTTTCTTT. This encodes CSASRHPREIKVEAFF.